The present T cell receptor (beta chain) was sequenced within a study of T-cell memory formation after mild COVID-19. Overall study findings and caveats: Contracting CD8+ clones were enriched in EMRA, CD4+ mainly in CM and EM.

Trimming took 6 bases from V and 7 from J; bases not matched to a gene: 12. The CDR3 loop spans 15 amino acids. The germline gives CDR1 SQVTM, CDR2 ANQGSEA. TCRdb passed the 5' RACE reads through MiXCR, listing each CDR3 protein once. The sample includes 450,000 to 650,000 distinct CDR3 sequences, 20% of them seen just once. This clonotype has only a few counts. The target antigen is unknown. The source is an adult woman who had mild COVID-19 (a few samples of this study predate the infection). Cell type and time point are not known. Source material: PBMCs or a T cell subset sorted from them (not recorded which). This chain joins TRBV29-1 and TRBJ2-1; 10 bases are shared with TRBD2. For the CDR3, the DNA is TGCAGCGTGGCCCTTGAAGCGGGAGGGATGAATGAGCAGTTCTTC. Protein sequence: CSVALEAGGMNEQFF.